These T cell receptor beta chains were read from a single sample in a study of blood T cell repertoires in COVID-19. Libraries were prepared by immunoSEQ multiplex PCR; TCRdb keeps only in-frame clonotypes and omits some of them. The table lists 140,000 or so clones, approximately 84% of them singletons, with more than 3% in the top ten. The sample taken for sequencing was PBMCs or T cells enriched from blood (not recorded which). The receptors derive from a woman aged 45-59 years with acute COVID-19. CDR3s include the opening cysteine and the closing phenylalanine or tryptophan. Fields, in order: J gene, D gene, V gene, clone size, CDR3 DNA, CDR3 protein. The D gene is left open where the match is weak. Not every row has a clone size; where given, it reads once, few, many or a size class.

j_gene: TRBJ2-5
d_gene: TRBD2
v_gene: TRBV5-1
abundance: once
CDR3nt: TGCGCCAGCAGCTTAAGTTTGGATAGCGGGAGGATGGGAGAGACCCAGTACTTC
CDR3aa: CASSLSLDSGRMGETQYF

j_gene: TRBJ1-4
d_gene: NA
v_gene: TRBV2
abundance: NA
CDR3nt: TGTGCCAGCACTTCAGGAAGCCTTAATGAAAAACTGTTTTTT
CDR3aa: CASTSGSLNEKLFF

j_gene: TRBJ1-1
d_gene: NA
v_gene: TRBV7-9
abundance: once
CDR3nt: TGTGCCAGCAGCTTTATTGAGGTTAACACTGAAGCTTTCTTT
CDR3aa: CASSFIEVNTEAFF

j_gene: TRBJ2-3
d_gene: NA
v_gene: TRBV3-1/TRBV3-2
abundance: NA
CDR3nt: TGTGCCAGCAGCCAAGCCCAGGGCCTAGGATATTTT
CDR3aa: CASSQAQGLGYF

j_gene: TRBJ2-7
d_gene: TRBD1
v_gene: TRBV28
abundance: NA
CDR3nt: TGTGCCAGCAGTTTAAAAAGGGGGCACGAGCAGTACTTC
CDR3aa: CASSLKRGHEQYF

j_gene: TRBJ1-3
d_gene: NA
v_gene: TRBV3-1/TRBV3-2
abundance: NA
CDR3nt: TGTGCCAGCAGCCAAGGAAGGCGGGGCGACTACTCTGGAAACACCATATATTTT
CDR3aa: CASSQGRRGDYSGNTIYF

j_gene: TRBJ1-4
d_gene: TRBD1
v_gene: TRBV7-9
abundance: NA
CDR3nt: TGTGCCAGCAGCCCTCTGACAGGGGGCGGCTCAACTAATGAAAAACTGTTTTTT
CDR3aa: CASSPLTGGGSTNEKLFF

j_gene: TRBJ2-2
d_gene: NA
v_gene: TRBV30
abundance: NA
CDR3nt: TGTGCCTGGAGTGCCCGGGGCACCGGGGAGCTGTTTTTT
CDR3aa: CAWSARGTGELFF

j_gene: TRBJ2-1
d_gene: TRBD2
v_gene: TRBV4-3
abundance: NA
CDR3nt: TGCGCCAGCAGCCAAGATCGAGGCGGGAGAGGCAATGAGCAGTTCTTC
CDR3aa: CASSQDRGGRGNEQFF

j_gene: TRBJ2-5
d_gene: NA
v_gene: TRBV9
abundance: NA
CDR3nt: TGTGCCAGCAGCCCCCAGATCGGGAGAGAGACCCAGTACTTC
CDR3aa: CASSPQIGRETQYF

j_gene: TRBJ2-7
d_gene: TRBD1
v_gene: TRBV11-2
abundance: once
CDR3nt: TGTGCCAGCAGCCCCCGGGACAGACCCTATTACGAGCAGTACTTC
CDR3aa: CASSPRDRPYYEQYF

j_gene: TRBJ1-3
d_gene: NA
v_gene: TRBV11-2
abundance: NA
CDR3nt: TGTGCCAGCAGCTTAGATGGAGCGTTCTCTGGAAACACCATATATTTT
CDR3aa: CASSLDGAFSGNTIYF

j_gene: TRBJ2-7
d_gene: NA
v_gene: TRBV7-2
abundance: NA
CDR3nt: TGTGCCAGCAGCTTACGGGTTGGGGCAGGGGGGAGCCACGAGCAGTACTTC
CDR3aa: CASSLRVGAGGSHEQYF

j_gene: TRBJ1-5
d_gene: NA
v_gene: TRBV12-3/TRBV12-4
abundance: once
CDR3nt: TGTGCCAGCAGCACAGGGAACAATCAGCCCCAGCATTTT
CDR3aa: CASSTGNNQPQHF

j_gene: TRBJ1-2
d_gene: NA
v_gene: TRBV7-2
abundance: NA
CDR3nt: TGTGCCAGCAGCTTTACAGAGATCTATGGCTACACCTTC
CDR3aa: CASSFTEIYGYTF

j_gene: TRBJ1-4
d_gene: NA
v_gene: TRBV7-9
abundance: NA
CDR3nt: TGTGCCAGCAGCTTATGGACACAGGGAAGTGAAAAACTGTTTTTT
CDR3aa: CASSLWTQGSEKLFF

j_gene: TRBJ2-7
d_gene: TRBD2
v_gene: TRBV9
abundance: NA
CDR3nt: TGTGCCAGCAGCGTAGGGGTAGCGGGAGTCGGATACGAGCAGTACTTC
CDR3aa: CASSVGVAGVGYEQYF

j_gene: TRBJ2-3
d_gene: TRBD2
v_gene: TRBV3-1/TRBV3-2
abundance: NA
CDR3nt: TGTGCCAGCAGCCAAGACGCTAGCGGCGAAGATACGCAGTATTTT
CDR3aa: CASSQDASGEDTQYF

j_gene: TRBJ2-3
d_gene: TRBD2
v_gene: TRBV11-1
abundance: NA
CDR3nt: TGTGCCAGCAGCCCCCGCGGTGCGGGAGCGATAGATACGCAGTATTTT
CDR3aa: CASSPRGAGAIDTQYF

j_gene: TRBJ2-4
d_gene: NA
v_gene: TRBV4-1
abundance: NA
CDR3nt: TGCGCCAGCAGCCAAGAGTCCGGGAGTGACATTCAGTACTTC
CDR3aa: CASSQESGSDIQYF

j_gene: TRBJ1-2
d_gene: NA
v_gene: TRBV29-1
abundance: NA
CDR3nt: TGCAGCGTTGACCCGGGGGGAGCTAACTATGGCTACACCTTC
CDR3aa: CSVDPGGANYGYTF

j_gene: TRBJ2-6
d_gene: TRBD2
v_gene: TRBV30
abundance: NA
CDR3nt: TGTGCCTGGAGTGTAATGACTAGCGGGGCTGGGGCCAACGTCCTGACTTTC
CDR3aa: CAWSVMTSGAGANVLTF

j_gene: TRBJ2-7
d_gene: TRBD2
v_gene: TRBV29-1
abundance: NA
CDR3nt: TGCAGCGTCGCGGGACTAGCGACGAGCTACGAGCAGTACTTC
CDR3aa: CSVAGLATSYEQYF

j_gene: TRBJ2-7
d_gene: TRBD1
v_gene: TRBV19
abundance: once
CDR3nt: TGTGCCAGTACCCGTGATGGGACAGGGGTCTACGAGCAGTACTTC
CDR3aa: CASTRDGTGVYEQYF

j_gene: TRBJ2-1
d_gene: TRBD2
v_gene: TRBV7-9
abundance: NA
CDR3nt: TGTGCCAGCAGCTCCTTAAAGACTAGCGGCAACCCTCACGTCTTC
CDR3aa: CASSSLKTSGNPHVF

j_gene: TRBJ2-4
d_gene: TRBD1
v_gene: TRBV28
abundance: NA
CDR3nt: TGTGCCAGCCGGGACAGTAGCAAAAACATTCAGTACTTC
CDR3aa: CASRDSSKNIQYF

j_gene: TRBJ2-1
d_gene: TRBD2
v_gene: TRBV27
abundance: few
CDR3nt: TGTGCCAGCAGTTCACCGGGACTAGCGGGAGAGCAGTTCTTC
CDR3aa: CASSSPGLAGEQFF

j_gene: TRBJ1-3
d_gene: TRBD1
v_gene: TRBV20-1
abundance: NA
CDR3nt: TGCAGTGCTAGTCAGACAGGGACAGGCCGAAACACCATATATTTT
CDR3aa: CSASQTGTGRNTIYF

j_gene: TRBJ1-5
d_gene: NA
v_gene: TRBV6-6
abundance: NA
CDR3nt: TGTGCCAGCAGTACGGGGGAGGATCAGCCCCAGCATTTT
CDR3aa: CASSTGEDQPQHF

j_gene: TRBJ2-1
d_gene: NA
v_gene: TRBV2
abundance: NA
CDR3nt: TGTGCCAGCAGTGAAAGGCCTAGCCATGAGCAGTTCTTC
CDR3aa: CASSERPSHEQFF

j_gene: TRBJ1-2
d_gene: NA
v_gene: TRBV2
abundance: NA
CDR3nt: TGTGCCAGCAAGCGTGGCGAGCAAATAACAAATGGCTACACCTTC
CDR3aa: CASKRGEQITNGYTF

j_gene: TRBJ1-2
d_gene: NA
v_gene: TRBV6-5
abundance: NA
CDR3nt: TGTGCCAATAATGAGAATGGCTACACCTTC
CDR3aa: CANNENGYTF

j_gene: TRBJ2-3
d_gene: NA
v_gene: TRBV5-1
abundance: NA
CDR3nt: TGCGCCAGCACCCTGGGACAACGACCCACAGATACGCAGTATTTT
CDR3aa: CASTLGQRPTDTQYF

j_gene: TRBJ1-1
d_gene: TRBD1
v_gene: TRBV6-5
abundance: NA
CDR3nt: TGTGCCAGCACCCGAGACAGGGACACTGAAGCTTTCTTT
CDR3aa: CASTRDRDTEAFF

j_gene: TRBJ2-1
d_gene: TRBD2
v_gene: TRBV5-1
abundance: NA
CDR3nt: TGCGCCAGCAGCCCGGCGGGGGAGGGGTCTAATGAGCAGTTCTTC
CDR3aa: CASSPAGEGSNEQFF

j_gene: TRBJ1-5
d_gene: NA
v_gene: TRBV6-4
abundance: NA
CDR3nt: TGTGCCATAAACGACAGTCGACGGAGCAATCAGCCCCAGCATTTT
CDR3aa: CAINDSRRSNQPQHF

j_gene: TRBJ2-7
d_gene: TRBD2
v_gene: TRBV11-2
abundance: NA
CDR3nt: TGTGCCAGCAGCCTCTCTAGCGGGAGAGCTACCTACGAGCAGTACTTC
CDR3aa: CASSLSSGRATYEQYF

j_gene: TRBJ2-7
d_gene: NA
v_gene: TRBV7-2
abundance: NA
CDR3nt: TGTGCCAGCAGCTTAGTAGGGGGTGGACTTTTCAACTACGAGCAGTACTTC
CDR3aa: CASSLVGGGLFNYEQYF

j_gene: TRBJ1-6
d_gene: NA
v_gene: TRBV6-5
abundance: once
CDR3nt: TGTGCCAGCAGTTACCCAGAGGCTAATTCACCCCTCCACTTT
CDR3aa: CASSYPEANSPLHF

j_gene: TRBJ1-2
d_gene: NA
v_gene: TRBV30
abundance: NA
CDR3nt: TGTGCCCTTGGGGCGGGGCTGGACTATGGCTACACCTTC
CDR3aa: CALGAGLDYGYTF

j_gene: TRBJ2-5
d_gene: NA
v_gene: TRBV4-1
abundance: once
CDR3nt: TGCGCCAGCAGCCAAGTTGGTTCGATAGCGGCCCAGTACTTC
CDR3aa: CASSQVGSIAAQYF

j_gene: TRBJ2-7
d_gene: TRBD1
v_gene: TRBV5-1
abundance: NA
CDR3nt: TGCGCCAGCAGCTGGACAGGGGACAGGGAGCAGTACTTC
CDR3aa: CASSWTGDREQYF

j_gene: TRBJ1-5
d_gene: NA
v_gene: TRBV19
abundance: NA
CDR3nt: TGTGCCAGTTCCATAAGAGGCAATCAGCCCCAGCATTTT
CDR3aa: CASSIRGNQPQHF

j_gene: TRBJ2-7
d_gene: TRBD1
v_gene: TRBV18
abundance: NA
CDR3nt: TGTGCCAGCTCACCGGGACAGGAATCCTACGAGCAGTACTTC
CDR3aa: CASSPGQESYEQYF

j_gene: TRBJ1-1
d_gene: NA
v_gene: TRBV29-1
abundance: NA
CDR3nt: TGCAGCGTAGCTACTGGAGACACTGAAGCTTTCTTT
CDR3aa: CSVATGDTEAFF

j_gene: TRBJ2-1
d_gene: TRBD1
v_gene: TRBV18
abundance: NA
CDR3nt: TGTGCCAGCTCACTCGGACAGGGAGGTTACAATGAGCAGTTCTTC
CDR3aa: CASSLGQGGYNEQFF

j_gene: TRBJ1-2
d_gene: NA
v_gene: TRBV27
abundance: NA
CDR3nt: TGTGCCAGCAGTTTATGGGGACAACTAGGCTATGGCTACACCTTC
CDR3aa: CASSLWGQLGYGYTF

j_gene: TRBJ2-3
d_gene: TRBD2
v_gene: TRBV10-3
abundance: many
CDR3nt: TGTGCCATCAGTGGCCGTAGCGGGAGAACAGATACGCAGTATTTT
CDR3aa: CAISGRSGRTDTQYF

j_gene: TRBJ1-1
d_gene: NA
v_gene: TRBV5-4
abundance: NA
CDR3nt: TGTGCCAGCAGCTGGTGGGGGCGAAACACTGAAGCTTTCTTT
CDR3aa: CASSWWGRNTEAFF

j_gene: TRBJ2-5
d_gene: TRBD2
v_gene: TRBV9
abundance: NA
CDR3nt: TGTGCCAGCAGCGTAGGGGCGACTAGCGAAGAGACCCAGTACTTC
CDR3aa: CASSVGATSEETQYF

j_gene: TRBJ2-5
d_gene: TRBD2
v_gene: TRBV7-2
abundance: NA
CDR3nt: TGTGCCAGCAGTTTTGGACTAGCGGCGTACCAAGAGACCCAGTACTTC
CDR3aa: CASSFGLAAYQETQYF

j_gene: TRBJ1-4
d_gene: NA
v_gene: TRBV6-5
abundance: once
CDR3nt: TGTGCCAGCAGTTACGGTACTGCAACTAATGAAAAACTGTTTTTT
CDR3aa: CASSYGTATNEKLFF